The rows below give T cell receptor beta chains drawn from one sample of a study of cytomegalovirus exposure and HLA in healthy donors. Sequenced by immunoSEQ multiplex PCR; TCRdb stores in-frame clones only, minus some. The repertoire table contains under 100,000 clones. The source material was PBMCs. The source of these receptors is a man aged 30 to 45 in good health and CMV-seronegative. CDR3s include the opening cysteine and the closing phenylalanine or tryptophan. A D gene is named only where the DNA matches it firmly.

v_gene	j_gene	d_gene	CDR3aa	CDR3nt
TRBV7-8	TRBJ2-2	-	CASSSRRGGSNTGELFF	TGTGCCAGCAGCTCCCGCCGAGGGGGATCGAACACCGGGGAGCTGTTTTTT
TRBV30	TRBJ2-7	TRBD2	CAWSESGDLTPAREQYF	TGTGCCTGGAGTGAAAGCGGGGATCTTACCCCAGCTAGGGAGCAGTACTTC
TRBV7-3	TRBJ2-7	TRBD1	CASSLEGTGYYEQYF	TGTGCCAGCAGCTTAGAGGGGACAGGCTACTACGAGCAGTACTTC
TRBV10-1	TRBJ1-1	-	CASSESIEGAAQGAFF	TGCGCCAGCAGTGAGTCGATCGAAGGGGCGGCACAGGGAGCTTTCTTT
TRBV18	TRBJ2-7	-	CASSHPESPYEQYF	TGTGCCAGCTCACATCCGGAGAGCCCCTACGAGCAGTACTTC
TRBV5-1	TRBJ2-7	TRBD1	CASSRSPQGRSYEQYF	TGCGCCAGCAGCCGAAGCCCACAGGGGCGGTCCTACGAGCAGTACTTC
TRBV25-1	TRBJ2-6	-	CASSPSDSGANVLTF	TGTGCCAGCAGTCCCTCAGACTCTGGGGCCAACGTCCTGACTTTC
TRBV5-1	TRBJ2-5	-	CASSLRTAQETQYF	TGCGCCAGCAGCTTGAGGACAGCACAAGAGACCCAGTACTTC
TRBV5-1	TRBJ2-5	TRBD2	CASSFGSGRYQETQYF	TGCGCCAGCAGCTTTGGTAGCGGGAGGTACCAAGAGACCCAGTACTTC
TRBV11-3	TRBJ2-5	-	CASSGEGSDQETQYF	TGTGCCAGCAGCGGAGAGGGTAGCGACCAAGAGACCCAGTACTTC